This T cell receptor beta chain derives from a study of T-cell memory formation after mild COVID-19 (dated by TCRdb to the early 2020s). About the study as a whole: TCR sequence clusters from the two donors were found to be largely donor specific. The cohort was made up of two young adult volunteers, one female and one male, who were previously healthy. In a couple of donors, T-cell clones that expanded and contracted after mild COVID-19 were tracked by sequencing TCRalpha and TCRbeta repertoires over time.

TCRdb names Illumina NovaSeq 6000 as the instrument used. TCRalpha and TCRbeta cDNA libraries were constructed by 5'RACE with constant-segment primers, with sample barcodes and unique molecular identifiers being introduced. RNA was extracted from every sample with Trizol reagent. Libraries were amplified in two PCR steps, with a second sample barcode and Illumina TruSeq adapters added in the second step. Libraries were sequenced on an Illumina NovaSeq with 2 x 150 bp paired-end reads. The authors' analysis ran thus. Reads were demultiplexed and collapsed into UMI-guided consensus sequences with migec v1.2.7. Using mixcr v2.1.11, UMI consensuses were aligned to TRA and TRB V and J templates and then assembled into clonotypes. A clonotype was counted as expanded or contracted only when both edgeR and NoisET called the clonotype significant, with the noise models trained on biological replicates. edgeR calls used a false discovery rate-adjusted p below 0.01 and a log2 fold-change threshold of 1. As an exploratory analysis of dynamics, max-normalized trajectories of the 1000 most abundant clonotypes were examined with PCA combined with hierarchical clustering. Each responding clone was given a CD4 or CD8 phenotype based on the CD4+ and CD8+ repertoires, which had been sequenced separately. In TCRdb, the public reads were trimmed at Q25 with fastp and aligned with MiXCR, with productive beta chains retained. Entries are consolidated by CDR3 protein sequence, retaining the most common genes and DNA. These V and J calls are TCRdb output, not the study's own analysis. For this sample there are around 310,000 distinct CDR3 sequences; 20% to 25% appear just once. The top ten constitute 21% of the sample.

The full study reports these points: Contracting CD4+ clones appeared mostly in the CM and EM memory subsets, whereas CD8+ clones were enriched in EMRA. The study included only two mild cases, and larger cohorts that include severe cases with pre-infection samples were judged to be necessary. Clones contracting from day 15 to 85 had balanced CD4/CD8 phenotypes, while a second wave expanding from day 15 to 37 was biased towards CD4+. Whether the second-wave clones peaking on day 37 were SARS-CoV-2 specific was not confirmed. Some responding clones were found in pre-infection memory, which suggests that pre-existing cross-reactive memory T cells took part in the SARS-CoV-2 response.

Cut back by 2 bases and 7 bases, the V and J ends lie 14 bases apart. CDR1 and CDR2, looked up from the germline V gene, are SGHTA and FQGNSA. The CDR3 goes from the cysteine to the phenylalanine over 14 residues. Here the CDR3 DNA is all that survives: 42 bases in frame from base 1. Remarks on this clonotype: Its antigen target is currently unknown. No much larger clone is present one base from it, and per-base qualities are unavailable.

Ficoll-Paque density gradient centrifugation was used to isolate PBMCs. The sequenced sample was PBMCs or a T cell subset sorted from them (not recorded which). The receptor was isolated from a man between 18 and 35 years old who had mild COVID-19 (a few samples of this study predate the infection). The sample titles of this study are shuffled in the database, so cell type and time point are left out; the donor was told from shared clones. The chain was built from TRBV7-2 and TRBJ1-1; TRBD1 is perhaps the D gene, given 5 matching bases. The sequenced DNA is TGTGCCAGCAGCTTACAATGGGCCCAGGGTGAAGCTTTCTTT. Its translation is CASSLQWAQGEAFF.